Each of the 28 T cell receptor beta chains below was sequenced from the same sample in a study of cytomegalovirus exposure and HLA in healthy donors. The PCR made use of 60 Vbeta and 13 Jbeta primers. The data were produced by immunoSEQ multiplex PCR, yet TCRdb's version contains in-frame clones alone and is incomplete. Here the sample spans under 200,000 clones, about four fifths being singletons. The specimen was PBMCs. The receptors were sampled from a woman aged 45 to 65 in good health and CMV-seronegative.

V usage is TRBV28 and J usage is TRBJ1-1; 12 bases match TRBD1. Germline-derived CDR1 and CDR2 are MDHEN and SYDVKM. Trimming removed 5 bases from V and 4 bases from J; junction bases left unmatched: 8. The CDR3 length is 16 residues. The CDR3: CASSPWDRGRSTEAFF. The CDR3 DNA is TGTGCCAGCAGTCCATGGGACAGGGGGCGAAGCACTGAAGCTTTCTTT.

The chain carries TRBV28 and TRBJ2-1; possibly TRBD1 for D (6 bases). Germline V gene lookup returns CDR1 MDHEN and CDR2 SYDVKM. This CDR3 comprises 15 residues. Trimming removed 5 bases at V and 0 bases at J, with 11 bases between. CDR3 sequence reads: CASSADRSSYNEQFF. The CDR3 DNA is TGTGCCAGCAGTGCCGACAGGAGCTCCTACAATGAGCAGTTCTTC.

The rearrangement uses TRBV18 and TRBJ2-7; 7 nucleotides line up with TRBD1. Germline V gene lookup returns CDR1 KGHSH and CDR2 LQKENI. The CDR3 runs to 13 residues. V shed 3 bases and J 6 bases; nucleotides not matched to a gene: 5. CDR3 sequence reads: CASSPTGWGEQYF. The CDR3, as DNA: TGTGCCAGCTCACCGACAGGGTGGGGCGAGCAGTACTTC.

The CDR3 DNA reads TGTGCCAGCAGCTTACAGGGGTATCTCGGCGAGCAGTACTTC. Translation gives CASSLQGYLGEQYF. J is TRBJ2-7 and V is TRBV7-2, with D perhaps matching TRBD1 (6 bases). This CDR3 is built from 14 residues. From germline, CDR1 is SGHTA and CDR2 FQGNSA. Trimming shortened V by 2 bases and J by 6 bases, and 14 bases separated the two germline ends.

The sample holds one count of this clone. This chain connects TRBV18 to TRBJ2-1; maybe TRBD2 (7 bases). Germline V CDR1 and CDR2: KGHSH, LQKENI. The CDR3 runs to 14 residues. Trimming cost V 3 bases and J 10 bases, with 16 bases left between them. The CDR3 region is CASSPYRGAKEQFF. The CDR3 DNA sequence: TGTGCCAGCTCACCTTATCGGGGGGCAAAAGAGCAGTTCTTC.

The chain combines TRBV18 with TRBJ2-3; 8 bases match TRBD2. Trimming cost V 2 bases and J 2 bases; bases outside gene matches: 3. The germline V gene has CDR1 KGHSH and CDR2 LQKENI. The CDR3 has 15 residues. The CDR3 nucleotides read TGTGCCAGCTCACCAACTAGCGGTTACACAGATACGCAGTATTTT. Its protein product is CASSPTSGYTDTQYF.

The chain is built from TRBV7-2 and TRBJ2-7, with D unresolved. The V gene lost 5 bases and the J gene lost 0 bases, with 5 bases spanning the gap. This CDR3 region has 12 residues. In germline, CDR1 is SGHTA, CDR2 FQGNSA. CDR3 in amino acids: CASSPNSYEQYF. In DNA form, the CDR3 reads TGTGCCAGCAGCCCAAACTCCTACGAGCAGTACTTC. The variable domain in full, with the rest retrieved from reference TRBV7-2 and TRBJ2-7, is GAGVSQSPSNKVTEKGKDVELRCDPISGHTALYWYRQSLGQGLEFLIYFQGNSAPDKSGLPSDRFSAERTGGSVSTLTIQRTQQEDSAVYLCASSPNSYEQYFGPGTRLTVT.

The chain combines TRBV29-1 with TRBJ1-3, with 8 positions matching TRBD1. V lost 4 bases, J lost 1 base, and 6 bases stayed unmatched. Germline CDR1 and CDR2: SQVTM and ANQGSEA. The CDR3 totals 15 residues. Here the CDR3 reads CSVGQGAVSGNTIYF. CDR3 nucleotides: TGCAGCGTTGGGCAGGGGGCTGTTTCTGGAAACACCATATATTTT. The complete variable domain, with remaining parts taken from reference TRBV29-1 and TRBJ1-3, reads SAVISQKPSRDICQRGTSLTIQCQVDSQVTMMFWYRQQPGQSLTLIATANQGSEATYESGFVIDKFPISRPNLTFSTLTVSNMSPEDSSIYLCSVGQGAVSGNTIYFGEGSWLTVV.

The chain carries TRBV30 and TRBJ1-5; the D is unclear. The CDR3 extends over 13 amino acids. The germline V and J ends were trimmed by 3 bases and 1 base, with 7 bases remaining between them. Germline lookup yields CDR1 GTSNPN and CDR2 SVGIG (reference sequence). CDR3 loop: CAWRSQSNQPQHF. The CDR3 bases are TGTGCCTGGAGAAGTCAGAGCAATCAGCCCCAGCATTTT.

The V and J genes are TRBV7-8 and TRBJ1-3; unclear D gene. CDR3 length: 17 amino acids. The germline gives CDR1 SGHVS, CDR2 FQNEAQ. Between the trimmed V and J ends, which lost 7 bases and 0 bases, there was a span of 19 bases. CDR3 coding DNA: TGTGCCAGCACCCCCCGGGGTACGGTTTTCTCTGGAAACACCATATATTTT. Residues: CASTPRGTVFSGNTIYF.

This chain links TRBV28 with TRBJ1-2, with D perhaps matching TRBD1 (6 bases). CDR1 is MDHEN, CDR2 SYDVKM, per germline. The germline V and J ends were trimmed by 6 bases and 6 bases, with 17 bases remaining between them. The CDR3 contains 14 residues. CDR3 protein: CASRRTALNDGYTF. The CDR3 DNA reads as TGTGCCAGCAGGCGGACAGCACTGAACGATGGCTACACCTTC.

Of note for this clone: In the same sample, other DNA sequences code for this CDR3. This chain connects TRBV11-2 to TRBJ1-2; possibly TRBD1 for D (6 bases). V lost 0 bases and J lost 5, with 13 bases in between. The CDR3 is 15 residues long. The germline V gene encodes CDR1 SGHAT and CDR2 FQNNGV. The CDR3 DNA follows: TGTGCCAGCAGCTTAGATCGAGGGGGTCGGTATGGCTACACCTTC. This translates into CASSLDRGGRYGYTF. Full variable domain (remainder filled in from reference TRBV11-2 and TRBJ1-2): EAGVAQSPRYKIIEKRQSVAFWCNPISGHATLYWYQQILGQGPKLLIQFQNNGVVDDSQLPKDRFSAERLKGVDSTLKIQPAKLEDSAVYLCASSLDRGGRYGYTFGSGTRLTVV.

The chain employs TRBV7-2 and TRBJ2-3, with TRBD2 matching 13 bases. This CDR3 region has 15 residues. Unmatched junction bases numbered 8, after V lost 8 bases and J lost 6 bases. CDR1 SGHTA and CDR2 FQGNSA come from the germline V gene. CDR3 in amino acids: CASGGLAGSLDTQYF. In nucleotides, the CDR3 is TGTGCCAGCGGGGGACTAGCGGGATCCCTGGATACGCAGTATTTT. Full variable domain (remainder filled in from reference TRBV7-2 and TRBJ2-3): GAGVSQSPSNKVTEKGKDVELRCDPISGHTALYWYRQSLGQGLEFLIYFQGNSAPDKSGLPSDRFSAERTGGSVSTLTIQRTQQEDSAVYLCASGGLAGSLDTQYFGPGTRLTVL.

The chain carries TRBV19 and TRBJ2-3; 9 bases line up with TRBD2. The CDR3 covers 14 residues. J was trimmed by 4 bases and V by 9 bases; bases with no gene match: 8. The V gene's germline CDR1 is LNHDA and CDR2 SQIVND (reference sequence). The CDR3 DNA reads TGTGCCAGCCCCGGGCTAGCGGGATCAGATACGCAGTATTTT. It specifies CASPGLAGSDTQYF.

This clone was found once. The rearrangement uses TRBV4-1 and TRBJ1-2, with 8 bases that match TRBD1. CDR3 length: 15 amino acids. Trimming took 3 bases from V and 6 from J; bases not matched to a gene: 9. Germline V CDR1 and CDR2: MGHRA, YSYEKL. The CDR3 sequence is CASSHLQGGADGYTF. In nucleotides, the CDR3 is TGCGCCAGCAGCCATCTACAGGGGGGTGCTGATGGCTACACCTTC.

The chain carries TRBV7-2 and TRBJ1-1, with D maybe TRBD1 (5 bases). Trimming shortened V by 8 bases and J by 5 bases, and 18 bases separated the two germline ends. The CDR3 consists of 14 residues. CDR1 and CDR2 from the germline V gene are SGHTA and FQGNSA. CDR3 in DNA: TGTGCCAGCGCCACACATGGAGGGGTAACTGAAGCTTTCTTT. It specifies CASATHGGVTEAFF.

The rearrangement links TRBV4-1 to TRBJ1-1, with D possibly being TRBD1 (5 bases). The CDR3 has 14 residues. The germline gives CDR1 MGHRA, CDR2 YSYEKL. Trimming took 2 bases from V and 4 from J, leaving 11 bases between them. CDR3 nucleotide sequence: TGCGCCAGCAGCCAACTCCCAGGGTTCACTGAAGCTTTCTTT. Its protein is CASSQLPGFTEAFF.

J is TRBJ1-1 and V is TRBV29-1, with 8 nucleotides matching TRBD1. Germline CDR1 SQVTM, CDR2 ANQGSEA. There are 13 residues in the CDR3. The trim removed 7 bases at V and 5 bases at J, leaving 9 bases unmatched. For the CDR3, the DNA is TGCAGCGCCGTGGAGACAGGGGTAACTGAAGCTTTCTTT. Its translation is CSAVETGVTEAFF.

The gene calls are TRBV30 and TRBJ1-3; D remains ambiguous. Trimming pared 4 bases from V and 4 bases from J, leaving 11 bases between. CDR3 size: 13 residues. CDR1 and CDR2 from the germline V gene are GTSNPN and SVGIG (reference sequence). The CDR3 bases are TGTGCCTGGAAGGTTCGAGCGGGAAACACCATATATTTT. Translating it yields CAWKVRAGNTIYF.

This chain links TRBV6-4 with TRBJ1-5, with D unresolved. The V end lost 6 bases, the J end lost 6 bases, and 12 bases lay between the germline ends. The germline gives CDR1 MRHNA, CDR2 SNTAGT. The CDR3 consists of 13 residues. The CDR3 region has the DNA TGTGCCAGCAGCCCCGTGGAGGGTCAGCCCCAGCATTTT. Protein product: CASSPVEGQPQHF.

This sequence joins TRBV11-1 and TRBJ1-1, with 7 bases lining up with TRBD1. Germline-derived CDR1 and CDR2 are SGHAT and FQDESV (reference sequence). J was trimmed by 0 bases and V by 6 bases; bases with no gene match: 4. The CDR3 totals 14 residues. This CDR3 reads CASSPTGLNTEAFF. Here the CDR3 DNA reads TGTGCCAGCAGTCCGACAGGGTTGAACACTGAAGCTTTCTTT.

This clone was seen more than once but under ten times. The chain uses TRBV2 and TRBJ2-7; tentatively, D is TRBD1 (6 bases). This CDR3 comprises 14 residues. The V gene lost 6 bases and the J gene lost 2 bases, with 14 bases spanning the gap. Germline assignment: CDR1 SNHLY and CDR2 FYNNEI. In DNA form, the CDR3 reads TGTGCCAGCAGGGACGACAGGTATACCTACGAGCAGTACTTC. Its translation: CASRDDRYTYEQYF.

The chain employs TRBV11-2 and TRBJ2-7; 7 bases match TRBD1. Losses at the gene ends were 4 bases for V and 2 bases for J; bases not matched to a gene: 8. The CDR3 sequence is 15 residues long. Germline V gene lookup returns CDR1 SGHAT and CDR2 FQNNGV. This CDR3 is CASSSIRTGPYEQYF. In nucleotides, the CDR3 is TGTGCCAGCAGCTCCATCCGGACAGGTCCCTACGAGCAGTACTTC.

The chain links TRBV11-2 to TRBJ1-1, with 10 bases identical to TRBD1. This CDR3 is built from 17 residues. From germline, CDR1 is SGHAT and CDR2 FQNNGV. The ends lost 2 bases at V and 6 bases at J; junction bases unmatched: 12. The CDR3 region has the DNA TGTGCCAGCAGCTTAAAACCGGGACAGGGGTTTGTTGCTGAAGCTTTCTTT. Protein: CASSLKPGQGFVAEAFF.

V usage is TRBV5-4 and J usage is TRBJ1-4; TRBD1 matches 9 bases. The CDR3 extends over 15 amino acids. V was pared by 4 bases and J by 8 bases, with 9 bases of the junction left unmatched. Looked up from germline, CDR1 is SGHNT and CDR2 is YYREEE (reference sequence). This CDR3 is CASSRRGTGYEKLFF. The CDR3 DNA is TGTGCCAGCAGCAGGAGAGGGACAGGGTACGAAAAACTGTTTTTT.

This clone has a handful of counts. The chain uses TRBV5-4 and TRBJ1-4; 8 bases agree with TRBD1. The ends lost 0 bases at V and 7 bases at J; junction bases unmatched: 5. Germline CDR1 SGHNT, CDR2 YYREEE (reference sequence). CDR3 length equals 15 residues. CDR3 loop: CASSLAGRGPEKLFF. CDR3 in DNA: TGTGCCAGCAGCTTGGCTGGCAGGGGGCCTGAAAAACTGTTTTTT.

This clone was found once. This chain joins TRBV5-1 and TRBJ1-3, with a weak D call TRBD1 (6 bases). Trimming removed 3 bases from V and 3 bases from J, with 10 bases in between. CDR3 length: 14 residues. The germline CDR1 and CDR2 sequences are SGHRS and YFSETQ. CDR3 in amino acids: CASSSDSDGNTIYF. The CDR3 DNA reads TGCGCCAGCAGCTCGGACAGTGATGGAAACACCATATATTTT.

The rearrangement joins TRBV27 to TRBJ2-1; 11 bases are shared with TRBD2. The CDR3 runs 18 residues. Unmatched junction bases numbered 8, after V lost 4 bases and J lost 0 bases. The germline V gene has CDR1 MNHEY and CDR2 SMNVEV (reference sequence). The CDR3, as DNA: TGTGCCAGCAGTTCCCAACTAGCGGGGGCTAACTCCTACAATGAGCAGTTCTTC. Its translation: CASSSQLAGANSYNEQFF.